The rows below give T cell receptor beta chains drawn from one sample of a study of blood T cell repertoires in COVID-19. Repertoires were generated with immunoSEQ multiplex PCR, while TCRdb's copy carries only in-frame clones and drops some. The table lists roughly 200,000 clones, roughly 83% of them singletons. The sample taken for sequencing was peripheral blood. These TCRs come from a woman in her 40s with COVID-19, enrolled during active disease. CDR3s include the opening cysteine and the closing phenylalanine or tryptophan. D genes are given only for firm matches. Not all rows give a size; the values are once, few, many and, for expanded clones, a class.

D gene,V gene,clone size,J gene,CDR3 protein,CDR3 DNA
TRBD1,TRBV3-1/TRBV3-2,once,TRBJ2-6,CASSPPTGSSGANVLTF,TGTGCCAGCAGCCCCCCGACAGGGTCCTCTGGGGCCAACGTCCTGACTTTC
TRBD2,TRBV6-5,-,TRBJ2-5,CASRFSGIGETQYF,TGTGCCAGCAGGTTTAGCGGGATAGGTGAGACCCAGTACTTC
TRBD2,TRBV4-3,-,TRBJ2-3,CASSQELAGRTDTQYF,TGCGCCAGCAGCCAAGAGCTAGCGGGGCGCACAGATACGCAGTATTTT
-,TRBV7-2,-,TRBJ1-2,CASERLLIGGYTF,TGTGCCAGTGAAAGACTACTTATTGGGGGCTACACCTTC
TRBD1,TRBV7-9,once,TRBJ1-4,CASSSQGGGEKLFF,TGTGCCAGCAGCTCGCAGGGGGGAGGTGAAAAACTGTTTTTT
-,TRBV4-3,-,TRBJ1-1,CASSHRGFTEAFF,TGCGCCAGCAGCCACAGGGGTTTCACTGAAGCTTTCTTT
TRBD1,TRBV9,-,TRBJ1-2,CASSAWDRDLGGYTF,TGTGCCAGCAGCGCTTGGGACAGGGACTTGGGGGGCTACACCTTC
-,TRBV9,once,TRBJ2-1,CASSAVGTGNNEQFF,TGTGCCAGCAGCGCGGTCGGGACTGGTAACAATGAGCAGTTCTTC
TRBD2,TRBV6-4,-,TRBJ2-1,CASSVASGRSGNEQFF,TGTGCCAGCAGTGTGGCTAGCGGGAGAAGTGGAAATGAGCAGTTCTTC
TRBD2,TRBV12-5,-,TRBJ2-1,CASGQTSADEQFF,TGTGCTAGTGGGCAAACTAGCGCCGATGAGCAGTTCTTC
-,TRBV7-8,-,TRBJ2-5,CASSLVSRRETQYF,TGTGCCAGCAGCTTAGTATCCAGGCGAGAGACCCAGTACTTC
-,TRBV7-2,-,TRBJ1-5,CASSLGRAQGQPQHF,TGTGCCAGCAGCTTAGGGAGGGCCCAAGGGCAGCCCCAGCATTTT
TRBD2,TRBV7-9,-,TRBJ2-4,CASSLGPGLAGVVKNIQYF,TGTGCCAGCAGCTTAGGTCCTGGACTAGCGGGGGTTGTCAAAAACATTCAGTACTTC
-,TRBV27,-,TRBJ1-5,CASSLRRASNQPQHF,TGTGCCAGCAGCCTCAGGCGCGCCAGCAATCAGCCCCAGCATTTT
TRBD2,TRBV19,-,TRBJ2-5,CASKGSSGTETQYF,TGTGCCAGTAAGGGGTCTAGCGGGACGGAGACCCAGTACTTC
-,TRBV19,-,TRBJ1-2,CASTWWGGGYGYTF,TGTGCCAGTACCTGGTGGGGGGGAGGCTATGGCTACACCTTC
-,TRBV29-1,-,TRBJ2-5,CSVSLRPSIPTQYF,TGCAGCGTCTCCCTGCGGCCTTCAATTCCTACCCAGTACTTC
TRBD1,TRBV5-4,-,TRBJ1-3,CASSLPDRGF,TGTGCCAGCAGCTTGCCAGACAGGGGCTTT